Presented here are 10 T cell receptor beta chains from one specimen sequenced in a study of a mutant IDH1 vaccine in newly diagnosed glioma. Sequencing was performed with immunoSEQ multiplex PCR; in TCRdb, only in-frame clones are kept and a portion is missing. The sample records tens of thousands of clones, approximately 86% being singletons. Noted time point: week 35, safety follow-up. One vaccine dose held 300 ug of mutant IDH1 20-mer peptide and came with topical imiquimod. Which antigens these TCRs recognize remains unknown. The sample was PBMCs, taken from a glioma patient whose treatment included an IDH1 peptide vaccine. These receptors were collected from a man younger than 45 with glioma.

This chain joins TRBV23-1 and TRBJ1-6; 9 bases are shared with TRBD1. TRBV23-1 is given ORF status, its function remaining uncertain. The CDR3 totals 15 residues. Trimming removed 6 bases from V and 8 bases from J; junction bases left unmatched: 8. In DNA, the CDR3 is TGCGCCAGCAGCCTCCCGACAGGGGGAGATTCACCCCTCCACTTT. It is translated as CASSLPTGGDSPLHF.

This chain connects TRBV6-6 to TRBJ2-2, with D perhaps matching TRBD2 (6 bases). CDR1 MNHNY and CDR2 SVGAGI come from the germline V gene (reference sequence). Between the trimmed V and J ends, which lost 6 bases and 2 bases, there was a span of 13 bases. The CDR3 has 15 amino acids. CDR3 amino acids: CASRIRRENTGELFF. The CDR3 bases are TGTGCCAGCAGAATACGGCGGGAAAACACCGGGGAGCTGTTTTTT.

The CDR3 here is CASSVGRDEKLFF. DNA for the CDR3: TGTGCCAGCAGCGTGGGAAGAGATGAAAAACTGTTTTTT. The chain combines TRBV9 with TRBJ1-4; no definite D call. Germline CDR1 and CDR2: SGDLS and YYNGEE. V was cut by 2 bases and J by 6 bases, with 8 bases left in between. The CDR3 consists of 13 residues.

The chain is built from TRBV19 and TRBJ1-2; no definite D call. CDR1 and CDR2 (germline): LNHDA, SQIVND (reference sequence). The V end lost 4 bases, the J end lost 3 bases, and 6 bases lay between the germline ends. The CDR3 covers 12 residues. The CDR3 coding sequence is TGTGCCAGTAGTAACAAGGACTATGGCTACACCTTC. Translating gives CASSNKDYGYTF. The variable domain in full, with the rest retrieved from reference TRBV19 and TRBJ1-2, is DGGITQSPKYLFRKEGQNVTLSCEQNLNHDAMYWYRQDPGQGLRLIYYSQIVNDFQKGDIAEGYSVSREKKESFPLTVTSAQKNPTAFYLCASSNKDYGYTFGSGTRLTVV.

This rearrangement joins TRBV9 to TRBJ2-5; no firm D call. Germline V gives CDR1 SGDLS, CDR2 YYNGEE. Trimming left V 5 bases short and J 4 bases short, with 9 bases between. The CDR3 has 12 residues. CDR3 sequence: CASSNGGETQYF. The CDR3, as DNA: TGTGCCAGCAGTAACGGCGGAGAGACCCAGTACTTC.

This chain connects TRBV4-1 to TRBJ2-7; 9 positions match TRBD1. The germline CDR1 and CDR2 sequences are MGHRA and YSYEKL. CDR3 length: 14 amino acids. V was pared by 4 bases and J by 2 bases, with 3 bases of the junction left unmatched. CDR3 in amino acids: CASSLRQGAYEQYF. CDR3 in DNA: TGCGCCAGCAGCCTAAGACAGGGGGCCTACGAGCAGTACTTC.

V gene TRBV4-1 combines with J gene TRBJ1-2; tentatively, D is TRBD1 (5 bases). The ends were cut back, 1 base at V and 7 bases at J, with 19 bases in the middle. The CDR3 covers 16 residues. The germline V gene has CDR1 MGHRA and CDR2 YSYEKL. CDR3 loop: CASSQGFPGQKGGYTF. The DNA of the CDR3 is TGCGCCAGCAGCCAAGGTTTCCCAGGACAAAAGGGTGGCTACACCTTC.

The sample holds a few counts of this clone. The V call is TRBV5-4, the J call TRBJ2-3; D is possibly TRBD2 (6 bases). Germline V gene sequence: CDR1 SGHNT, CDR2 YYREEE (reference sequence). The CDR3 totals 14 residues. Trimming removed 4 bases at V and 1 base at J, with 10 bases between. DNA of the CDR3: TGTGCCAGCAGCCAGGGACTCCGCACAGATACGCAGTATTTT. Protein: CASSQGLRTDTQYF.

The gene calls are TRBV7-2 and TRBJ2-1; D is unresolved. The CDR3 totals 12 residues. Germline values: CDR1 SGHTA, CDR2 FQGNSA. V shed 1 base and J shed 6 bases, with 4 bases lying between them. CDR3 in DNA: TGTGCCAGCAGCTTAGTAAGCAATGAGCAGTTCTTC. Translating it yields CASSLVSNEQFF.

The rearrangement uses TRBV7-3 and TRBJ1-1; no clear D gene. Trimming removed 4 bases at V and 1 base at J, with 10 bases between. The germline V gene has CDR1 SGHTA and CDR2 FQGTGA. The CDR3 extends over 14 amino acids. CDR3: CASSSPRGNTEAFF. DNA of the CDR3: TGTGCCAGCAGCTCCCCCCGTGGGAACACTGAAGCTTTCTTT.